Listed below are T cell receptor beta chains from one sample, sequenced in a study of radiation and T cells in renal cell carcinoma. Only in-frame clones appear in the TCRdb table, and some are missing; sequencing was by immunoSEQ multiplex PCR. The sample includes under 150,000 clones, over 75% of them seen just once. The sample was blood, taken from a patient whose treatment included radiotherapy and nephrectomy. All receptors derive from an older woman with renal cell carcinoma. Each CDR3 is given with its conserved first and last residue. Fields, in order: clone size, V gene, D gene, J gene, CDR3 DNA, CDR3 protein. D genes are given only for firm matches. Clone size is not always given. Where it is, it says once, few, many or a class for expanded clones.

size: NA; V: TRBV4-1; D: NA; J: TRBJ1-6; DNA: TGCGCCAGCAGCCAAGAATCCCCGCGGTCCGATTCACCCCTCCACTTT; CDR3: CASSQESPRSDSPLHF
size: NA; V: TRBV28; D: NA; J: TRBJ2-7; DNA: TGTGCCAGCAGTTTCGACAGGAGTTTATACGAGCAGTACTTC; CDR3: CASSFDRSLYEQYF
size: NA; V: TRBV28; D: NA; J: TRBJ1-2; DNA: TGTGCCAGCAGTTTATTCCCAGAGGAGGGGGGCTACACCTTC; CDR3: CASSLFPEEGGYTF
size: NA; V: TRBV18; D: TRBD1; J: TRBJ1-2; DNA: TGTGCCAGCTCGTCGACAGGGGGCGTCGACTATGGCTACACCTTC; CDR3: CASSSTGGVDYGYTF
size: NA; V: TRBV19; D: NA; J: TRBJ2-7; DNA: TGTGCCACCCACAGGGCGCACGAGCAGTACTTC; CDR3: CATHRAHEQYF
size: NA; V: TRBV29-1; D: NA; J: TRBJ1-1; DNA: TGCAGCGTTACAGGGACGGCGAGCACTGAAGCTTTCTTT; CDR3: CSVTGTASTEAFF
size: NA; V: TRBV7-8; D: NA; J: TRBJ1-5; DNA: TGTGCCAGCAGCCCGACAAGGTCGGGGCAGCCCCAGCATTTT; CDR3: CASSPTRSGQPQHF
size: NA; V: TRBV5-1; D: NA; J: TRBJ1-1; DNA: TGCGCCAGCAGCTTGAGGGGGAACACTGAAGCTTTCTTT; CDR3: CASSLRGNTEAFF
size: NA; V: TRBV7-6; D: TRBD1; J: TRBJ1-3; DNA: TGTGCCAGCAGCTTAAGGACAGGAAAAAGCTCTGGAAACACCATATATTTT; CDR3: CASSLRTGKSSGNTIYF
size: NA; V: TRBV10-3; D: NA; J: TRBJ2-1; DNA: TGTGCCATCTCGGCAAACTACAATGAGCAGTTCTTC; CDR3: CAISANYNEQFF
size: NA; V: TRBV10-3; D: NA; J: TRBJ1-1; DNA: TGTGCCATCAGTGAGTCGTTCGGGGGGCGCGGGGCTGAAGCTTTCTTT; CDR3: CAISESFGGRGAEAFF
size: NA; V: TRBV5-6; D: TRBD1; J: TRBJ1-2; DNA: TGTGCCAGCAGCTCCGACAGGGGAAACTATGGCTACACCTTC; CDR3: CASSSDRGNYGYTF
size: NA; V: TRBV15; D: NA; J: TRBJ1-2; DNA: TGTGCCACCAGCAGAGATCTGGCAGGGCCCTATGGCTACACCTTC; CDR3: CATSRDLAGPYGYTF
size: once; V: TRBV4-2; D: NA; J: TRBJ1-3; DNA: TGTGCCAGCAGCCGCGGTGAAAACACCATATATTTT; CDR3: CASSRGENTIYF
size: NA; V: TRBV7-3; D: NA; J: TRBJ1-2; DNA: TGTGCCAGCAGCTCTCGACATCAAGATGGCTACACCTTC; CDR3: CASSSRHQDGYTF
size: NA; V: TRBV27; D: NA; J: TRBJ1-2; DNA: TGTGCCAGCAGTTTTACAATGTCTGCGAACTATGGCTACACCTTC; CDR3: CASSFTMSANYGYTF
size: NA; V: TRBV6-5; D: TRBD2; J: TRBJ2-1; DNA: TGTGCCAGCAGTTCGAGCGGGGGTAATGAGCAGTTCTTC; CDR3: CASSSSGGNEQFF
size: NA; V: TRBV2; D: TRBD1; J: TRBJ2-7; DNA: TGTGCCAGCAGGGGGACCGGACAGGGGAGATACTTC; CDR3: CASRGTGQGRYF
size: NA; V: TRBV9; D: NA; J: TRBJ2-3; DNA: TGTGCCAGCAGCCTTCCCACAGATACGCAGTATTTT; CDR3: CASSLPTDTQYF
size: once; V: TRBV18; D: NA; J: TRBJ2-7; DNA: TGTGCCAGCTCACCACGGGAGACCGAGCAGTACTTC; CDR3: CASSPRETEQYF
size: NA; V: TRBV28; D: NA; J: TRBJ1-1; DNA: TGTGCCAGCAGTTTTTGGTTGGGCGACAGCCTGAACACTGAAGCTTTCTTT; CDR3: CASSFWLGDSLNTEAFF
size: NA; V: TRBV6-5; D: NA; J: TRBJ1-2; DNA: TGTGCCACAATCGGGGTTTTCTATGGCTACACCTTC; CDR3: CATIGVFYGYTF
size: NA; V: TRBV7-2; D: TRBD2; J: TRBJ2-3; DNA: TGTGCCAGCAGCTTGACCCTAGCGGAGCAGACGCAGTATTTT; CDR3: CASSLTLAEQTQYF
size: NA; V: TRBV5-1; D: NA; J: TRBJ2-3; DNA: TGCGCCAGCAGCTTGGGACAGAGAACAGATACGCAGTATTTT; CDR3: CASSLGQRTDTQYF
size: NA; V: TRBV7-2; D: NA; J: TRBJ2-7; DNA: TGTGCCAGCAGCTCCGACGGAGGTCCCTACGAGCAGTACTTC; CDR3: CASSSDGGPYEQYF
size: NA; V: TRBV10-3; D: NA; J: TRBJ1-2; DNA: TGTGCCATCAGTGAGTTCGGGTTTAGTCTCGGCTACACCTTC; CDR3: CAISEFGFSLGYTF
size: NA; V: TRBV30; D: TRBD2; J: TRBJ2-3; DNA: TGTGCCTGGACCGGACTAGCAAGCGCAGATACGCAGTATTTT; CDR3: CAWTGLASADTQYF
size: NA; V: TRBV19; D: NA; J: TRBJ2-1; DNA: TGTGCCAGTAGTATTACCGCCCGGTCTAGCTCCTACAATGAGCAGTTCTTC; CDR3: CASSITARSSSYNEQFF
size: NA; V: TRBV11-2; D: TRBD1; J: TRBJ2-7; DNA: TGTGCCAGCAGCCTAGAACCGGGACAGTCCTCCGAGCAGTACTTC; CDR3: CASSLEPGQSSEQYF
size: NA; V: TRBV6-5; D: NA; J: TRBJ1-1; DNA: TGTGCCAGCAGTAGATACACTGAAGCTTTCTTT; CDR3: CASSRYTEAFF
size: NA; V: TRBV5-4; D: TRBD2; J: TRBJ2-7; DNA: TGTGCCAGCAGCTTGAGCGGGACTAGCTCCCACGAGCAGTACTTC; CDR3: CASSLSGTSSHEQYF
size: NA; V: TRBV4-2; D: NA; J: TRBJ2-2; DNA: TGTGCCAGCAGCCAAGAAGCGATCACCGGGGAGCTGTTTTTT; CDR3: CASSQEAITGELFF
size: NA; V: TRBV11-1; D: NA; J: TRBJ2-7; DNA: TGTGCCAGCAGCACTAATATCCCCGGGAGCCTCCACGAGCAGTACTTC; CDR3: CASSTNIPGSLHEQYF
size: NA; V: TRBV29-1; D: TRBD1; J: TRBJ1-2; DNA: TGCAGCACCCAAATACAGGGGTATGGCTACACCTTC; CDR3: CSTQIQGYGYTF
size: NA; V: TRBV9; D: NA; J: TRBJ2-2; DNA: TGTGCCAGCAGCGTAGGAGGCTCCTACCCCACCGGGGAGCTGTTTTTT; CDR3: CASSVGGSYPTGELFF
size: NA; V: TRBV6-6; D: TRBD2; J: TRBJ2-2; DNA: TGTGCCAGCAGCGCCACTAGCGGGAGGCCGGGCGGGGAGCTGTTTTTT; CDR3: CASSATSGRPGGELFF
size: NA; V: TRBV5-6; D: NA; J: TRBJ2-7; DNA: TGTGCCAGCAGCTATCCAGGATGGGCCTACGAGCAGTACTTC; CDR3: CASSYPGWAYEQYF
size: once; V: TRBV10-1; D: NA; J: TRBJ2-5; DNA: TGCGCCAGCAGTGAGACCCCAGGGGGGCAAGAGACCCAGTACTTC; CDR3: CASSETPGGQETQYF
size: few; V: TRBV7-9; D: NA; J: TRBJ1-1; DNA: TGTGCCAGCAGCTTAGGTACCCACAGGAACACTGAAGCTTTCTTT; CDR3: CASSLGTHRNTEAFF
size: NA; V: TRBV19; D: TRBD1; J: TRBJ2-3; DNA: TGTGCCAGTAGCAGGACAGGTACGCAGTATTTT; CDR3: CASSRTGTQYF
size: NA; V: TRBV7-2; D: TRBD2; J: TRBJ2-7; DNA: TGTGCCAGCAGCGTTACTAGCGGGAGAAAACACGAGCAGTACTTC; CDR3: CASSVTSGRKHEQYF
size: once; V: TRBV28; D: TRBD2; J: TRBJ2-5; DNA: TGTGCCAGCCTAGCGGGAGGGGGGGAGACCCAGTACTTC; CDR3: CASLAGGGETQYF
size: NA; V: TRBV18; D: NA; J: TRBJ1-6; DNA: TGTGCCAGCTCCTTACACCATGGAAATTCACCCCTCCACTTT; CDR3: CASSLHHGNSPLHF
size: NA; V: TRBV9; D: NA; J: TRBJ2-7; DNA: TGTGCCAGCAGCGTAGGGGAGGGGGCGGTTGCTTCCTACGAGCAGTACTTC; CDR3: CASSVGEGAVASYEQYF
size: NA; V: TRBV4-1; D: NA; J: TRBJ2-7; DNA: TGCGCCAGCAGCCAGGTTGGGAGCTCCTACGAGCAGTACTTC; CDR3: CASSQVGSSYEQYF
size: NA; V: TRBV4-2; D: NA; J: TRBJ1-2; DNA: TGTGCCAGCAGCCAAGACGATCAGGGGAACTATGGCTACACCTTC; CDR3: CASSQDDQGNYGYTF
size: NA; V: TRBV20-1; D: NA; J: TRBJ2-5; DNA: TGCAGTGCTGAGGGGACTCAGACCCAGTACTTC; CDR3: CSAEGTQTQYF
size: NA; V: TRBV27; D: NA; J: TRBJ1-2; DNA: TGTGCCAGCAGCCCCGCGGGGCCCAGGGGCTACACCTTC; CDR3: CASSPAGPRGYTF